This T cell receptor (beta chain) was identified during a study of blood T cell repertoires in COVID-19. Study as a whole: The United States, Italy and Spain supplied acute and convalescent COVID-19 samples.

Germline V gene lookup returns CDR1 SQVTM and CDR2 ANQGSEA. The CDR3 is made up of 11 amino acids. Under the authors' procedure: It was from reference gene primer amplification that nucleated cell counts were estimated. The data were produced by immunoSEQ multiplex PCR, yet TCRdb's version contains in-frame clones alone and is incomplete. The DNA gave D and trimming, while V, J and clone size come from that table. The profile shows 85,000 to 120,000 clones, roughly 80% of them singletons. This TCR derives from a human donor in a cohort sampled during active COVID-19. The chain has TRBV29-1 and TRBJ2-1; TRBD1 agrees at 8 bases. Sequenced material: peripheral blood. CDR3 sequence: CSGQGDNEQFF. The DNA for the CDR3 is TGCAGTGGACAGGGAGACAATGAGCAGTTCTTC.